Following are 9 T cell receptor beta chains from one sample sequenced in a study of shared clonotypes between healthy human individuals. The repertoire was sequenced with immunoSEQ multiplex PCR; TCRdb's copy has only in-frame clones and lacks some. The sample includes under 600,000 clones, about 98% seen only once; the top ten take 0.3%. The naive CD8 population came from CD45RO-negative cells selected for CCR7, without terminally differentiated effector memory CD45RA+ cells. Specimen: naive CD8+ T cells sorted from blood. These receptors all stem from a man between 25 and 39 years old in good health.

This chain links TRBV11-2 with TRBJ2-1; TRBD1 might be the D (5 bases). The CDR3 is 17 amino acids. The V and J ends lost 4 bases and 4 bases respectively, with 20 bases between them. The germline V gene has CDR1 SGHAT and CDR2 FQNNGV. The CDR3 DNA reads TGTGCCAGCAGCTCTCCCGAAGGGGTCCTGGGATACAATGAGCAGTTCTTC. It specifies CASSSPEGVLGYNEQFF.

V is TRBV7-3 and J is TRBJ2-7; D is undetermined. Germline V gene lookup returns CDR1 SGHTA and CDR2 FQGTGA. The germline V and J ends were trimmed by 4 bases and 0 bases, with 10 bases remaining between them. The CDR3 runs 14 residues. The CDR3 bases are TGTGCCAGCAGCTATGACGGCAACTCCTACGAGCAGTACTTC. Its translation is CASSYDGNSYEQYF.

The chain is built from TRBV27 and TRBJ2-7, with D hard to call. With 3 bases removed from V and 4 bases from J, the gap between germline ends came to 16 bases. Germline V CDR1 and CDR2: MNHEY, SMNVEV (reference sequence). The CDR3 loop spans 15 amino acids. CDR3 sequence reads: CASSLSAVFVYEQYF. The CDR3 DNA is TGTGCCAGCAGTTTGAGTGCGGTTTTTGTTTACGAGCAGTACTTC.

V usage is TRBV7-6 and J usage is TRBJ2-5; 7 nucleotides agree with TRBD1. J gave up 4 bases and V 6 bases, and 2 bases lay outside the gene matches. The CDR3 has 12 amino acids. Germline values: CDR1 SGHVS, CDR2 FNYEAQ. CDR3 protein: CASSWDRETQYF. In nucleotides, the CDR3 is TGTGCCAGCAGTTGGGACAGAGAGACCCAGTACTTC.

This sequence joins TRBV29-1 and TRBJ2-7; 7 positions match TRBD2. V lost 8 bases, J lost 2 bases, and 18 bases stayed unmatched. The length of the CDR3 is 16 residues. Germline V gene lookup returns CDR1 SQVTM and CDR2 ANQGSEA. The CDR3 loop reads CSSVLTSPSGTYEQYF. In DNA, the CDR3 is TGCAGCTCGGTACTGACAAGTCCTAGCGGTACCTACGAGCAGTACTTC.

This clone was seen just once. The chain is built from TRBV6-1 and TRBJ2-7; TRBD2 matches 11 bases. From germline, CDR1 is MNHNS and CDR2 SASEGT. With 3 bases clipped from V and 2 bases from J, the junction kept 9 bases outside the gene matches. The CDR3 has 17 amino acids. This CDR3 is CASSELLRLAGTYEQYF. Here the CDR3 DNA reads TGTGCCAGCAGTGAGTTACTCCGACTAGCGGGAACCTACGAGCAGTACTTC.

The rearrangement joins TRBV14 to TRBJ2-1, with unresolved D. CDR1 SGHDN and CDR2 FVKESK come from the germline V gene. V lost 4 bases and J 7 bases, leaving 14 bases between the germline ends. The length of the CDR3 is 14 residues. CDR3 amino acids: CASSLLHGANEQFF. The CDR3 bases are TGTGCCAGCAGCCTACTTCATGGTGCTAATGAGCAGTTCTTC.

This clone has just one count. The rearrangement links TRBV27 to TRBJ2-1, with D maybe TRBD1 (7 bases). The CDR3 has 17 amino acids. V shed 4 bases and J shed 4 bases, with 20 bases lying between them. Germline lookup yields CDR1 MNHEY and CDR2 SMNVEV (reference sequence). The CDR3 DNA reads TGTGCCAGCAGTTCGGGAGAGGGGGCACCACAATACAATGAGCAGTTCTTC. It translates to CASSSGEGAPQYNEQFF.

V is TRBV25-1 and J is TRBJ1-1, with TRBD1 matching over 8 bases. This CDR3 has 15 residues. Trimming took 1 base from V and 5 from J; bases not matched to a gene: 6. In germline, CDR1 is MGHDK, CDR2 SYGVNS. The CDR3 loop reads CASSELDRVRTEAFF. CDR3 DNA: TGTGCCAGCAGTGAATTGGACAGGGTGAGGACTGAAGCTTTCTTT.